These 10 T cell receptor beta chains were sequenced from one sample in a study of blood T cell repertoires in COVID-19. Assay used: immunoSEQ multiplex PCR; TCRdb lists only in-frame clones, some missing. The data contain roughly 140,000 clones, 80% to 90% of them singletons. The sequenced sample consisted of peripheral blood. These TCRs come from a woman in her sixties or seventies with acute or convalescent COVID-19.

This clone has only a few counts. This chain connects TRBV24-1 to TRBJ2-3; possible D gene TRBD1, 5 bases. The V gene's germline CDR1 is KGHDR and CDR2 SFDVKD. The CDR3 is 17 residues long. V was clipped by 2 bases and J by 4 bases, with 18 bases between them. CDR3 protein: CATSDSPGRKGSDTQYF. The CDR3 DNA reads TGTGCCACCAGTGATTCGCCTGGTCGAAAGGGGTCAGATACGCAGTATTTT.

This chain links TRBV3-1 (or the pseudogene TRBV3-2) with TRBJ1-2; D is uncertain. This CDR3 region has 16 residues. Germline V gene sequence: CDR1 LGHDT, CDR2 YNNKEL (reference sequence). V dropped 0 bases and J dropped 4 bases, with 15 bases sitting between them. The CDR3 coding sequence is TGTGCCAGCAGCCAAGATAACAGTCAGGTGGGCTATGGCTACACCTTC. Translated: CASSQDNSQVGYGYTF.

This chain links TRBV21-1 with TRBJ1-5. TRBV21-1 is marked as a pseudogene. This CDR3 has 15 residues. CDR3 sequence: CASSKDGVGNQPQHF. CDR3 DNA sequence: TGTGCCAGCAGCAAAGACGGGGTGGGCAATCAGCCCCAGCATTTT.

The V call is TRBV3-1 (or the pseudogene TRBV3-2), the J call TRBJ2-5; a possible D gene is TRBD1 (5 bases). This CDR3 is built from 16 residues. Deletions cut 0 bases from V and 5 bases from J, with 16 bases between. CDR1 and CDR2 (germline): LGHDT, YNNKEL (reference sequence). Here the CDR3 reads CASSQDWSHRPETQYF. The CDR3 coding sequence is TGTGCCAGCAGCCAAGATTGGTCCCACAGGCCGGAGACCCAGTACTTC.

Here the CDR3 DNA reads TGTGCCAGCAGCTTAGTACTCGGCACTGAAGCTTTCTTT. It translates to CASSLVLGTEAFF. The chain combines TRBV7-2 with TRBJ1-1, with D uncertain. This CDR3 has 13 amino acids. Between the trimmed V and J ends, which lost 1 base and 4 bases, there was a span of 7 bases. CDR1 SGHTA and CDR2 FQGNSA come from the germline V gene.

The chain links TRBV3-1 (or the pseudogene TRBV3-2) to TRBJ1-6; D is unresolved. Per the germline V gene, CDR1 is LGHDT and CDR2 is YNNKEL (reference sequence). This CDR3 spans 15 amino acids. V was shortened by 3 bases and J by 8 bases, with 14 bases between the two germline ends. CDR3 loop: CASSQERRTDSPLHF. DNA of the CDR3: TGTGCCAGCAGCCAGGAACGACGGACTGATTCACCCCTCCACTTT.

The V call is TRBV7-2, the J call TRBJ1-5, with D tentatively TRBD1 (5 bases). The CDR3 has 15 amino acids. Deletions cut 3 bases from V and 1 base from J, with 10 bases between. Germline V gives CDR1 SGHTA, CDR2 FQGNSA. Here the CDR3 DNA reads TGTGCCAGCAGCTTGGACATCACAAGCAATCAGCCCCAGCATTTT. This translates into CASSLDITSNQPQHF. Together with reference TRBV7-2 and TRBJ1-5, the CDR3 gives the full variable domain: GAGVSQSPSNKVTEKGKDVELRCDPISGHTALYWYRQSLGQGLEFLIYFQGNSAPDKSGLPSDRFSAERTGGSVSTLTIQRTQQEDSAVYLCASSLDITSNQPQHFGDGTRLSIL.

This clone has a handful of counts. V gene TRBV18 combines with J gene TRBJ1-6, with 9 bases identical to TRBD1. CDR1 is KGHSH, CDR2 LQKENI, per germline. The J segment lost 9 bases and the V segment lost 6 bases, leaving 6 bases of the junction unmatched. This CDR3 has 14 amino acids. The CDR3 sequence: CASSQQGASSPLHF. Here the CDR3 DNA reads TGTGCCAGCTCGCAACAGGGGGCGAGTTCACCCCTCCACTTT.

The chain employs TRBV29-1 and TRBJ2-1, with D uncertain. Germline assignment: CDR1 SQVTM and CDR2 ANQGSEA. Trimming shortened V by 4 bases and J by 1 base, and 8 bases separated the two germline ends. The CDR3 extends over 13 amino acids. The CDR3 nucleotides read TGCAGCGTTGGGCAGTCGTCCTACAATGAGCAGTTCTTC. It yields the protein CSVGQSSYNEQFF.

The chain joins TRBV14 to TRBJ2-5; D unresolved. CDR1 and CDR2 (germline): SGHDN, FVKESK. Trimming took off 3 bases at V and 9 bases at J, with 14 bases between the two ends. The CDR3 loop spans 13 amino acids. CDR3 coding DNA: TGTGCCAGCAGCCAGGGCCCTACGGTGTCCCAGTACTTC. This sequence encodes CASSQGPTVSQYF.